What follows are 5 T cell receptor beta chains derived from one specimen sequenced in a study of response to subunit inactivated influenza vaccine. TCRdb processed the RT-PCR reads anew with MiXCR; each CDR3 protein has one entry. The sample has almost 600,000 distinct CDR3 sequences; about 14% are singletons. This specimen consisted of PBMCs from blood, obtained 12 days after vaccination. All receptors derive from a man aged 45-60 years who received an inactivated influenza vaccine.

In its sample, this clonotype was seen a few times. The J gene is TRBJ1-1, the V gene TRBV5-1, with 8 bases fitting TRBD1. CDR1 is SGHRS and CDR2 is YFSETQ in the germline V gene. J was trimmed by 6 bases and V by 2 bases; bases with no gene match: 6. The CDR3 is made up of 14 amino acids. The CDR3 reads CASSLDRGAAEAFF. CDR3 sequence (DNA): TGCGCCAGCAGCTTAGACAGGGGCGCCGCTGAAGCTTTCTTT. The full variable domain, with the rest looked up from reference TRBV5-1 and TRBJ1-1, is KAGVTQTPRYLIKTRGQQVTLSCSPISGHRSVSWYQQTPGQGLQFLFEYFSETQRNKGNFPGRFSGRQFSNSRSEMNVSTLELGDSALYLCASSLDRGAAEAFFGQGTRLTVV.

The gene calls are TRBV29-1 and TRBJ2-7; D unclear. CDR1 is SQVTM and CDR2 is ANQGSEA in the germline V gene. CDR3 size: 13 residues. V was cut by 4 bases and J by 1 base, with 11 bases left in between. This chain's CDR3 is CSVVPPASYEQYF. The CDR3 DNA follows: TGCAGCGTTGTTCCCCCAGCATCCTACGAGCAGTACTTC.

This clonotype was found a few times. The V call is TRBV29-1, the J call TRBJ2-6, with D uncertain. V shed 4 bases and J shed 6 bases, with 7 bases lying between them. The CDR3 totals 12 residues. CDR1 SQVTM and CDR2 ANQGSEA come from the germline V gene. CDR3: CSVVAEANVLTF. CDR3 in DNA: TGCAGCGTTGTAGCAGAGGCCAACGTCCTGACTTTC.

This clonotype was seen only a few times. The CDR3: CASSSGQGRFSYEQYF. The CDR3 DNA is TGTGCCAGCAGCTCAGGACAGGGGCGATTCTCCTACGAGCAGTACTTC. V gene TRBV6-2 or TRBV6-3 combines with J gene TRBJ2-7, with 9 nucleotides matching TRBD1. The CDR3 spans 16 residues. V lost 6 bases and J lost 0; bases outside the gene matches: 9. The germline V gene has CDR1 MNHEY and CDR2 SVGEGT.

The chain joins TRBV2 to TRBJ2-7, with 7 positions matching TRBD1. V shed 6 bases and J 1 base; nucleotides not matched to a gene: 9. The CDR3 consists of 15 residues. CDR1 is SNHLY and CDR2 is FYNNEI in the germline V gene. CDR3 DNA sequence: TGTGCCAGCAGAGGAAGCGGACAGGTATCCTACGAGCAGTACTTC. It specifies CASRGSGQVSYEQYF.